The clone carrying this T cell receptor beta chain showed up just a few times. The antigen remains undetermined. These data come from a study of T cells after yellow fever vaccination. Overall study context: Any fraction with a low cell number was prepared using SMART-Seq v4 Ultra Low Input. Study-level results: Weaker overall was a secondary response that nonetheless peaked faster, on day 5 versus 15.

Each CDR3 protein is one row after TCRdb ran MiXCR on the 5' RACE reads. This table has about 220,000 distinct CDR3 sequences, approximately 3% appearing once. The specimen was CD4+ T cells sorted from PBMCs, collected 10 days after the yellow fever booster vaccination. The clonotype was recovered from a man aged 18 to 29 who received the YFV17D yellow fever vaccine.

For the CDR3, the DNA is TGTGCCAGCAGTTTATCGATGGGGAATACGCAGTATTTT. It yields the protein CASSLSMGNTQYF. The chain is built from TRBV27 and TRBJ2-3; D is undetermined. CDR3 size: 13 residues. V lost 0 bases and J lost 7, with 8 bases in between. Germline assignment: CDR1 MNHEY and CDR2 SMNVEV (reference sequence).